These 25 T cell receptor beta chains came from one sample sequenced in a study of blood T cell repertoires in COVID-19 (dated by TCRdb to the early 2020s). The method was the immunoSEQ multiplex PCR assay. TCRdb obtained this table from immuneACCESS and retained in-frame rearrangements with V and J assigned. These tables miss some clones; where compared with another copy, unresolved V genes account for less than half of the shortfall, and the remainder is unexplained. Present in this sample are 110,000 to 150,000 clones, 70% to 90% of which were seen just once. Of the sample, less than 2% is held by the ten largest clones. Source material: peripheral blood. Receptor source: a man in his sixties or seventies with acute or convalescent COVID-19.

This clone was observed a single time. The V gene is TRBV10-2, the J gene TRBJ2-6; the D is unclear. This CDR3 is built from 14 residues. With 4 bases removed from V and 0 bases from J, the gap between germline ends came to 4 bases. Germline CDR1 WSHSY, CDR2 SAAADI. The CDR3 nucleotides are TGCGCCAGCAGTGGTAGCTCTGGGGCCAACGTCCTGACTTTC. This translates into CASSGSSGANVLTF.

The chain uses TRBV3-1 (or the pseudogene TRBV3-2) and TRBJ1-3; D is unresolved. CDR3 size: 15 residues. Germline V CDR1 and CDR2: LGHDT, YNNKEL (reference sequence). Trimming stripped 0 bases from V and 4 bases from J, with 10 bases between. The CDR3 is CASSQDAGIGNTIYF. CDR3 DNA: TGTGCCAGCAGCCAAGACGCGGGGATCGGAAACACCATATATTTT.

The chain links TRBV25-1 to TRBJ2-6; D is undetermined. The CDR3 contains 14 residues. V gave up 1 base and J gave up 12 bases, with 13 bases separating them. The germline gives CDR1 MGHDK, CDR2 SYGVNS. This CDR3 is CASSESSDLGVLTF. CDR3 DNA: TGTGCCAGCAGTGAATCGAGCGACCTCGGCGTCCTGACTTTC.

V gene TRBV10-1 combines with J gene TRBJ1-4; possible D gene TRBD1, 6 bases. Trimming stripped 8 bases from V and 8 bases from J, with 15 bases between. The CDR3 loop spans 13 amino acids. Germline CDR1 is WNHNN and CDR2 is SYGVQD (reference sequence). CDR3 in amino acids: CASSRGGQEKLFF. The DNA for the CDR3 is TGCGCCAGCTCCCGAGGCGGACAGGAAAAACTGTTTTTT.

The chain carries TRBV10-3 and TRBJ1-5; possibly TRBD1 for D (6 bases). Trimming took off 0 bases at V and 6 bases at J, with 12 bases between the two ends. The CDR3 has 15 amino acids. Germline CDR1 reads ENHRY; CDR2 reads SYGVKD. CDR3 nucleotides: TGTGCCATCAGTGAGTCGGACAGAGGGGGTCAGCCCCAGCATTTT. Amino acids: CAISESDRGGQPQHF.

This chain links TRBV14 with TRBJ2-4, with TRBD2 identical over 12 bases. The J segment lost 1 base and the V segment lost 4 bases, leaving 5 bases of the junction unmatched. This CDR3 is built from 17 residues. Germline CDR1 is SGHDN and CDR2 is FVKESK. The CDR3 reads CASSPLTSGGAKNIQYF. The CDR3 coding sequence is TGTGCCAGCAGCCCCCTTACTAGCGGGGGGGCCAAAAACATTCAGTACTTC. Together with reference TRBV14 and TRBJ2-4, the CDR3 gives the full variable domain: EAGVTQFPSHSVIEKGQTVTLRCDPISGHDNLYWYRRVMGKEIKFLLHFVKESKQDESGMPNNRFLAERTGGTYSTLKVQPAELEDSGVYFCASSPLTSGGAKNIQYFGAGTRLSVL.

This clone was counted between two and nine times. This sequence joins TRBV7-9 and TRBJ1-6; 7 positions agree with TRBD1. The CDR3 runs 14 residues. The ends lost 6 bases at V and 9 bases at J; junction bases unmatched: 8. Germline V gene data show CDR1 as SEHNR and CDR2 as FQNEAQ (reference sequence). CDR3: CASRPTGKGSPLHF. CDR3 DNA sequence: TGTGCCAGCAGACCGACAGGGAAGGGTTCACCCCTCCACTTT.

This clone has only a few counts. V gene TRBV5-1 combines with J gene TRBJ1-2, with 8 bases fitting TRBD1. The length of the CDR3 is 15 residues. The germline gives CDR1 SGHRS, CDR2 YFSETQ. V was pared by 0 bases and J by 5 bases, with 6 bases of the junction left unmatched. The CDR3: CASSLGTGQGYGYTF. DNA of the CDR3: TGCGCCAGCAGCTTGGGGACAGGGCAAGGGTATGGCTACACCTTC.

The chain couples TRBV6-6 to TRBJ1-2, with D unresolved. CDR1 is MNHNY and CDR2 is SVGAGI in the germline V gene (reference sequence). V lost 6 bases and J lost 5, with 13 bases in between. The CDR3 spans 13 residues. The CDR3 nucleotides read TGTGCCAGCAGCGAAGGACGAGGGTATGGCTACACCTTC. It is translated as CASSEGRGYGYTF.

DNA for the CDR3: TGTGCCAGCAGTTTCCAAGACTCGGGGGTAGGCAATCAGCCCCAGCATTTT. Translation gives CASSFQDSGVGNQPQHF. The genes are TRBV28 and TRBJ1-5; tentatively, D is TRBD1 (5 bases). The CDR3 has 17 residues. V gave up 3 bases and J gave up 2 bases, with 17 bases separating them. Germline CDR1 MDHEN, CDR2 SYDVKM.

V and J are TRBV19 and TRBJ1-1; D unresolved. Trimming removed 5 bases at V and 2 bases at J, with 9 bases between. CDR1 is LNHDA, CDR2 SQIVND, per germline (reference sequence). This CDR3 comprises 13 residues. The CDR3 loop is CASSPQHNTEAFF. Here the CDR3 DNA reads TGTGCCAGTAGTCCACAACATAACACTGAAGCTTTCTTT.

Only a few counts were recorded for this clone. The chain uses TRBV12-2 and TRBJ1-5; TRBD1 is the table's D call, not checked against the DNA. TRBV12-2 is a documented pseudogene. CDR3 length equals 23 residues. CDR3 region: CASRARVAARDRGSRVGNQPQHF. The CDR3 DNA reads TGTGCAAGTCGCGCACGCGTAGCGGCAAGGGACAGGGGGTCGCGCGTTGGCAATCAGCCCCAGCATTTT.

The V call is TRBV19, the J call TRBJ1-5; D uncertain. V lost 3 bases to trimming and J lost 1 base, with 7 bases between them. The CDR3 runs to 14 residues. Germline CDR1 LNHDA, CDR2 SQIVND (reference sequence). DNA for the CDR3: TGTGCCAGTAGTATTCGGGGAAGCAATCAGCCCCAGCATTTT. It yields the protein CASSIRGSNQPQHF.

The V and J genes are TRBV5-8 and TRBJ2-2; D call uncertain. The ends were cut back, 4 bases at V and 5 bases at J, with 9 bases in the middle. Germline V gene sequence: CDR1 SGHTS, CDR2 YDEGEE. The length of the CDR3 is 13 residues. The DNA of the CDR3 is TGTGCCAGCAGCCTCACGAGGACCGGGGAGCTGTTTTTT. It is translated as CASSLTRTGELFF.

J is TRBJ1-2 and V is TRBV28, with 12 bases identical to TRBD1. With V trimmed by 3 bases and J by 8 bases, 13 bases remained unmatched. There are 17 residues in the CDR3. Germline V lookup: CDR1 MDHEN, CDR2 SYDVKM. DNA of the CDR3: TGTGCCAGCAGTTTGGGCTCCGGTTTGGGGACAGGGGGCGGCTACACCTTC. Residues: CASSLGSGLGTGGGYTF.

A few counts support this clone. This rearrangement joins TRBV6-5 to TRBJ1-2; 10 positions agree with TRBD1. CDR1 MNHEY and CDR2 SVGAGI come from the germline V gene. CDR3 length: 15 amino acids. With V trimmed by 7 bases and J by 3 bases, 8 bases remained unmatched. The CDR3 is CASNSQGTGDYGYTF. CDR3 DNA sequence: TGTGCCAGCAATTCACAAGGGACAGGGGACTATGGCTACACCTTC.

This chain uses TRBV2 with TRBJ2-5; 7 bases map to TRBD1. The CDR3 extends over 15 amino acids. Germline CDR1 SNHLY, CDR2 FYNNEI. Germline trimming cut 7 bases from V and 0 bases from J; bases unmatched to any gene: 8. The CDR3 sequence is CASKRQGSYQETQYF. The CDR3 nucleotides are TGTGCCAGCAAAAGACAGGGATCGTACCAAGAGACCCAGTACTTC.

In DNA, the CDR3 is TGTGCCAGCAGCTTGGGTAGCGGGGGGCCGGAGACCCAGTACTTC. Translation: CASSLGSGGPETQYF. The chain uses TRBV7-9 and TRBJ2-5; TRBD2 matches 10 bases. The CDR3 is 15 residues long. V lost 3 bases, J lost 5 bases, and 6 bases stayed unmatched. Germline V CDR1 and CDR2: SEHNR, FQNEAQ (reference sequence).

The chain uses TRBV29-1 and TRBJ2-1; 10 bases agree with TRBD2. The V gene's germline CDR1 is SQVTM and CDR2 ANQGSEA. The CDR3 is made up of 14 amino acids. The J segment lost 12 bases and the V segment lost 1 base, leaving 9 bases of the junction unmatched. In DNA, the CDR3 is TGCAGCGTTGAAGCCGGGCTAGCGGGAGTTAGGCAGTTCTTC. Its protein product is CSVEAGLAGVRQFF.

The V and J genes are TRBV2 and TRBJ2-3, with TRBD2 matching 12 bases. V was pared by 7 bases and J by 0 bases, with 17 bases of the junction left unmatched. Germline V CDR1 and CDR2: SNHLY, FYNNEI. The CDR3 runs 20 residues. CDR3 loop: CASTRWSSGREGPSTDTQYF. The CDR3 DNA reads TGTGCCAGCACGCGTTGGTCTAGCGGGAGGGAGGGTCCTAGCACAGATACGCAGTATTTT.

The chain recombines TRBV3-1 (or the pseudogene TRBV3-2) with TRBJ2-1; no definite D call. Trimming stripped 2 bases from V and 2 bases from J, with 4 bases between. The CDR3 runs 13 residues. Germline V gene lookup returns CDR1 LGHDT and CDR2 YNNKEL (reference sequence). CDR3 DNA: TGTGCCAGCAGCCAAAACACCTACAATGAGCAGTTCTTC. It codes for CASSQNTYNEQFF.

This clone occurred a few times. The gene calls are TRBV2 and TRBJ2-1; 7 bases are a match to TRBD1. The CDR3 has 13 residues. The germline gives CDR1 SNHLY, CDR2 FYNNEI. J was trimmed by 7 bases and V by 8 bases; bases with no gene match: 8. The CDR3 bases are TGTGCCAGCGCCAAGCAGGGGGTGAATGAGCAGTTCTTC. It yields the protein CASAKQGVNEQFF.

The V and J genes are TRBV2 and TRBJ1-5, with TRBD1 identical over 8 bases. J gave up 6 bases and V 4 bases, and 5 bases lay outside the gene matches. This CDR3 spans 14 amino acids. Looked up from germline, CDR1 is SNHLY and CDR2 is FYNNEI. The CDR3 is CASSGQGAAQPQHF. The CDR3 DNA is TGTGCCAGCAGTGGGCAGGGGGCAGCTCAGCCCCAGCATTTT. Filled out from reference TRBV2 and TRBJ1-5, the complete variable domain reads EPEVTQTPSHQVTQMGQEVILRCVPISNHLYFYWYRQILGQKVEFLVSFYNNEISEKSEIFDDQFSVERPDGSNFTLKIRSTKLEDSAMYFCASSGQGAAQPQHFGDGTRLSIL.

V gene TRBV7-3 combines with J gene TRBJ1-1, with 8 bases fitting TRBD1. Trimming removed 6 bases from V and 0 bases from J; junction bases left unmatched: 0. CDR1 is SGHTA and CDR2 is FQGTGA in the germline V gene. The CDR3 length is 13 residues. The CDR3 sequence is CASRDRVNTEAFF. Written as DNA, the CDR3 is TGTGCCAGCAGGGACAGGGTGAACACTGAAGCTTTCTTT.

As concerns this clone: At the DNA level, this CDR3 is encoded by other sequences in the same sample as well. V is TRBV28 and J is TRBJ2-7, with 11 nucleotides matching TRBD1. The germline gives CDR1 MDHEN, CDR2 SYDVKM. This CDR3 is 15 amino acids long. The J segment lost 2 bases and the V segment lost 5 bases, leaving 5 bases of the junction unmatched. The CDR3 bases are TGTGCCAGCAGTCCGGGACAGGGGGTCCCCTACGAGCAGTACTTC. Translated: CASSPGQGVPYEQYF.